This TCR beta chain was identified in a study of blood T cell repertoires in COVID-19. Ages ranged from about 18 to 89 years, with residence in 24 US areas. TCRdb keeps only in-frame clones here, not all; method: immunoSEQ multiplex PCR. The data contain about 380,000 clones, 87% of them singletons. This CDR3 comprises 17 residues. V gave up 2 bases and J gave up 2 bases; unmatched junction bases: 11. CDR1 is SNHLY, CDR2 FYNNEI, per germline. This TCR was sampled from a young woman who had recovered from COVID-19. V gene TRBV2 combines with J gene TRBJ1-1; 7 bases agree with TRBD1. Sequenced sample: PBMCs or T cells enriched from blood (not recorded which). The CDR3 sequence: CASSELGTVYSNTEAFF. CDR3 bases: TGTGCCAGCAGTGAATTGGGGACAGTCTATTCCAACACTGAAGCTTTCTTT.